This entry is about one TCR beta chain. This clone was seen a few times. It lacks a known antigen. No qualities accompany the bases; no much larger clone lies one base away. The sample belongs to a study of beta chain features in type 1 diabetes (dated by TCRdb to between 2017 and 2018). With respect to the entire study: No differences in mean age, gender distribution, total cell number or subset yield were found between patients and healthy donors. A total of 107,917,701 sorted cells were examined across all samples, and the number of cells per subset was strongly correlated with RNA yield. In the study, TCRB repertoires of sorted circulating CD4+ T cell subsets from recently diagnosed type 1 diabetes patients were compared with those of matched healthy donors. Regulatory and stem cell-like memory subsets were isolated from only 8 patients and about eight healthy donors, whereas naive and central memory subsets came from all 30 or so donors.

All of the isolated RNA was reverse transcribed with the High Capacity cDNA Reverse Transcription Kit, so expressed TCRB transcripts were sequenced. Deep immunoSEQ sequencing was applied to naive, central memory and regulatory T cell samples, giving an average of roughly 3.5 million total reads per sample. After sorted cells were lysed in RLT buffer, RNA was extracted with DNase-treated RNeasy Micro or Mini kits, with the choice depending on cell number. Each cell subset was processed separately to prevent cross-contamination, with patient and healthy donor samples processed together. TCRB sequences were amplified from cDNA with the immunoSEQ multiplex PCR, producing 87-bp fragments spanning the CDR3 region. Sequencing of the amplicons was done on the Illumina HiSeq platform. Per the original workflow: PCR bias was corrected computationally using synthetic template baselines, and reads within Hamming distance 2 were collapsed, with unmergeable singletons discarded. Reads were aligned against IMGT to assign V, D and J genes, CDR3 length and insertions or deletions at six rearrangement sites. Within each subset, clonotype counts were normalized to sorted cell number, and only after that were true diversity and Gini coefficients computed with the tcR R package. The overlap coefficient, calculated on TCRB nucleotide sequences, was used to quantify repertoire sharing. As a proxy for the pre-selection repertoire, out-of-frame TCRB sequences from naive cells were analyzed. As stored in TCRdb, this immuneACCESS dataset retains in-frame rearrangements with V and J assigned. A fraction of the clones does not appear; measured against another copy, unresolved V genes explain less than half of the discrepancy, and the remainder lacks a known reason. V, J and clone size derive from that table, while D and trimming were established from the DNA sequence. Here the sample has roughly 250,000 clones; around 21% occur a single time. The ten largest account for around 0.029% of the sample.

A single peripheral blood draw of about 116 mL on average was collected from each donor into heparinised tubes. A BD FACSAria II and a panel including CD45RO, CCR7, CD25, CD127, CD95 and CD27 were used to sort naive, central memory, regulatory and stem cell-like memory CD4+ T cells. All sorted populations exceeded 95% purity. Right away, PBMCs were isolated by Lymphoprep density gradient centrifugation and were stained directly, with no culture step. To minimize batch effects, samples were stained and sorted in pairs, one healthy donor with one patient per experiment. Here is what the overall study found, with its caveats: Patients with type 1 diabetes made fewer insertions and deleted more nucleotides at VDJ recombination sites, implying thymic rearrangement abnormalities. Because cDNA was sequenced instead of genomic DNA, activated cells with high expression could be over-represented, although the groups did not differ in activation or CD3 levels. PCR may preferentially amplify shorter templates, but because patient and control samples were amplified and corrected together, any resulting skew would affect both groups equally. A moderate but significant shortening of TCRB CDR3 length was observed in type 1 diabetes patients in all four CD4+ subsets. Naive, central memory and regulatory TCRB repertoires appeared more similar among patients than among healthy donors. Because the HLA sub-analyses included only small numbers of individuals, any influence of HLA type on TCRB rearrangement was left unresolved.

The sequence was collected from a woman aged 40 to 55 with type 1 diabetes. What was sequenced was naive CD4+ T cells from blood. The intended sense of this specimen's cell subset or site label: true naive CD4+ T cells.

The nucleotide sequence reads as follows: TGTGCCAGCAGCTCCCCAGGGCCCTATGGCTACACCTTC. The encoded protein is CASSSPGPYGYTF. This receptor chain uses TRBV7-9 and TRBJ1-2; TRBD1 is a weak D gene call, 5 bases matching. Via the germline V gene (reference sequence), CDR1 is SEHNR and CDR2 FQNEAQ. Trimming takes 4 bases from V and 4 bases from J, and the germline ends sit 10 bases apart. From the cysteine up to the phenylalanine, the CDR3 has a length of 13 residues. Solely the CDR3 DNA is kept, with 39 bases framed from the first base.